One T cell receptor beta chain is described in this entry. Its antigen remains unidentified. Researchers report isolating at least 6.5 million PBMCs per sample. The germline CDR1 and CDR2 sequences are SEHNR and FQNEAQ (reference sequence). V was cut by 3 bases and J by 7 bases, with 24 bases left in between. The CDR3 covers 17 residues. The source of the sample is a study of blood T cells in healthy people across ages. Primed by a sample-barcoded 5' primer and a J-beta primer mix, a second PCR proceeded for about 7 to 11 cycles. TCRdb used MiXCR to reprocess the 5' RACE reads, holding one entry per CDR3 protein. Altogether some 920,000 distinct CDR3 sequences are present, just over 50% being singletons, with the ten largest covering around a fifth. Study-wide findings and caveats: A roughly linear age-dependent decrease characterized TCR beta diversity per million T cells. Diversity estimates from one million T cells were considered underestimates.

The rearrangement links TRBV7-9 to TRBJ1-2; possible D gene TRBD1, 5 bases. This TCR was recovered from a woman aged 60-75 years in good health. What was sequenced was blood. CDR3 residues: CASSFPEWAGRLGGYTF. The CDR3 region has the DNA TGTGCCAGCAGCTTTCCCGAGTGGGCAGGGAGGCTTGGTGGCTACACCTTC.